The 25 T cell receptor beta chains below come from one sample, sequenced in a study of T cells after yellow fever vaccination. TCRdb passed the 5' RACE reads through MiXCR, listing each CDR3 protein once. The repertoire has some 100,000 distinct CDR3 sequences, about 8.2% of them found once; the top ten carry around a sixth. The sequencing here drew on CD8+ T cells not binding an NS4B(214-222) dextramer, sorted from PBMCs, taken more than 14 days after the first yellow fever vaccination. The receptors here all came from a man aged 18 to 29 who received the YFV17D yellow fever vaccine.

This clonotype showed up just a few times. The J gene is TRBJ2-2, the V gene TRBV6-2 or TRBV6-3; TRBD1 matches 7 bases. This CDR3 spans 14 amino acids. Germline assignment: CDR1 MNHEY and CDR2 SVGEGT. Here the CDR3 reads CATAQTGEPGELFF. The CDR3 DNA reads TGTGCAACCGCCCAAACAGGGGAACCCGGGGAGCTGTTTTTT.

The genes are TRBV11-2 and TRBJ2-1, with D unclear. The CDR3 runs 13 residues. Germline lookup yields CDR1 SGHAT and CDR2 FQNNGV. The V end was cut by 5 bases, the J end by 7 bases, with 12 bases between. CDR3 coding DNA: TGTGCCAGCAGCCCCCTGGGTGATAATGAGCAGTTCTTC. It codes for CASSPLGDNEQFF.

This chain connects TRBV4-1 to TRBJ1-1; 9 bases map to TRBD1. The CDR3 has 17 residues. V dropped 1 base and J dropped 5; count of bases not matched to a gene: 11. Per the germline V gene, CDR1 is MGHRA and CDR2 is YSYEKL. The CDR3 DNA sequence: TGCGCCAGCAGCCAAGTGAAAGGGACAGGGAGGCGGACTGAAGCTTTCTTT. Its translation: CASSQVKGTGRRTEAFF.

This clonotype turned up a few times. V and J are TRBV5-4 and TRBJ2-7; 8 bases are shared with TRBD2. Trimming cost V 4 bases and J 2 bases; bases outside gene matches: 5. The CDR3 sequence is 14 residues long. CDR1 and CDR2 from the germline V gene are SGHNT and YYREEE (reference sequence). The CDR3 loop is CASSPGLAAYEQYF. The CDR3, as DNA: TGTGCCAGCAGCCCCGGACTAGCCGCCTACGAGCAGTACTTC.

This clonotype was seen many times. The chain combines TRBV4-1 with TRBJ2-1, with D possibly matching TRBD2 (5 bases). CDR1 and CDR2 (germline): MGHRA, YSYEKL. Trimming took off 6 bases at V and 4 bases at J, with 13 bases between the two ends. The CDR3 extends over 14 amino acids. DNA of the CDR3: TGCGCCAGCAGTCCCACCGGGGAATACAATGAGCAGTTCTTC. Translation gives CASSPTGEYNEQFF.

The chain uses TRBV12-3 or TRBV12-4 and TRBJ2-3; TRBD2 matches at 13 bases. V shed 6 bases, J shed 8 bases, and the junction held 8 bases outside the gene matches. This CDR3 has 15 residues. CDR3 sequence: CASSRLAGGPSTQYF. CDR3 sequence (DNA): TGTGCCAGCAGCCGACTAGCGGGGGGCCCTAGTACGCAGTATTTT.

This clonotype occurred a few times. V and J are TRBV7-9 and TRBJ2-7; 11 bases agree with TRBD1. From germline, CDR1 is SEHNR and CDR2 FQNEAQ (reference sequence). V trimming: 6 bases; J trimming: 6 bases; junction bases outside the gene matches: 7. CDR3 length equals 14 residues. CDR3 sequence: CASRGPGTGGEQYF. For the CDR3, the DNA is TGTGCCAGCAGAGGGCCCGGGACAGGGGGCGAGCAGTACTTC. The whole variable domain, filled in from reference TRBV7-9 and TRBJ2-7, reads DTGVSQNPRHKITKRGQNVTFRCDPISEHNRLYWYRQTLGQGPEFLTYFQNEAQLEKSRLLSDRFSAERPKGSFSTLEIQRTEQGDSAMYLCASRGPGTGGEQYFGPGTRLTVT.

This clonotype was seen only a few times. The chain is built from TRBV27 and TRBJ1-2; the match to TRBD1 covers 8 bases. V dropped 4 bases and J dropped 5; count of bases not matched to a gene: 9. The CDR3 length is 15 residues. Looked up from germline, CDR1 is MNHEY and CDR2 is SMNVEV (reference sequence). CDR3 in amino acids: CASSSADRDGYGYTF. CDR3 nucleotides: TGTGCCAGCAGTTCGGCGGACAGGGACGGATATGGCTACACCTTC.

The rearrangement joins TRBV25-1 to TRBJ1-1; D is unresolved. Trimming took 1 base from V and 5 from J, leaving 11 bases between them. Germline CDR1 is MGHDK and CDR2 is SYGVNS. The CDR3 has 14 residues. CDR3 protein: CASSELGYGTEAFF. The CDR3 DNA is TGTGCCAGCAGTGAATTAGGATACGGGACTGAAGCTTTCTTT.

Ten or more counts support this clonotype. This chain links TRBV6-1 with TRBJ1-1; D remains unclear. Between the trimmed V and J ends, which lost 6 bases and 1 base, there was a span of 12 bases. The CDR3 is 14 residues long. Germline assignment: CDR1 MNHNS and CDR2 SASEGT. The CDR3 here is CASSRVSANTEAFF. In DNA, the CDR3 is TGTGCCAGCAGCCGGGTCAGCGCGAACACTGAAGCTTTCTTT.

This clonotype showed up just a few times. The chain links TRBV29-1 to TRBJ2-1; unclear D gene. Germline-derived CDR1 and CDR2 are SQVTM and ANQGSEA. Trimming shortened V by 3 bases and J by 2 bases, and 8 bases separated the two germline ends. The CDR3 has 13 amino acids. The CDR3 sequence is CSVEGGTYNEQFF. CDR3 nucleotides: TGCAGCGTTGAGGGCGGAACCTACAATGAGCAGTTCTTC.

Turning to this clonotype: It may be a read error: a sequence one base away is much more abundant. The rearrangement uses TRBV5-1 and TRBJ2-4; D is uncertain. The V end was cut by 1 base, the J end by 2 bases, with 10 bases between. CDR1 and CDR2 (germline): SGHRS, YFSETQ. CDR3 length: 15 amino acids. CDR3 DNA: TGCGCCAGCAGCTTGTGGGTTGGGACCAAAAACATTCAGTACTTC. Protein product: CASSLWVGTKNIQYF.

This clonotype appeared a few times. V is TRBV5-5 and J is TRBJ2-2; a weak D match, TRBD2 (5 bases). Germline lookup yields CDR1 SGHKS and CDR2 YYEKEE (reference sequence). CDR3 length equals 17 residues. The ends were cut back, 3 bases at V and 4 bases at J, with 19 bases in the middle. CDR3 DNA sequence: TGTGCCAGCAGCTCGCAACCGATCCAACGGGGCACCGGGGAGCTGTTTTTT. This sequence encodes CASSSQPIQRGTGELFF.

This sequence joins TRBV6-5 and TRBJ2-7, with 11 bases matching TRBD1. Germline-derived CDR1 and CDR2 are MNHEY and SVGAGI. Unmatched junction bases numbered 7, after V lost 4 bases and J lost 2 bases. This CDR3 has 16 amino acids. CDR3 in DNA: TGTGCCAGCAGTTTCCCGGGACAGGGGGACCCCTACGAGCAGTACTTC. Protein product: CASSFPGQGDPYEQYF.

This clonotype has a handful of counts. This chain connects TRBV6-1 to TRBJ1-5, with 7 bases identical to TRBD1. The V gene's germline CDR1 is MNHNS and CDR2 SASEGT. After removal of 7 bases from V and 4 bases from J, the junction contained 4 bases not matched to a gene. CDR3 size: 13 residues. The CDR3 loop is CASTAGGNQPQHF. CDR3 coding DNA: TGTGCCAGCACCGCAGGGGGTAATCAGCCCCAGCATTTT.

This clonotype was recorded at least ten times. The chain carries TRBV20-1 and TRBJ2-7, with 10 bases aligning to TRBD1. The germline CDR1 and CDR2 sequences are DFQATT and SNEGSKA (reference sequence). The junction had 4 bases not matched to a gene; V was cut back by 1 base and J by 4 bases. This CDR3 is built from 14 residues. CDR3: CSARGTGGDYEQYV. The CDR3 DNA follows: TGCAGTGCTAGAGGGACAGGGGGGGATTACGAGCAGTACGTC.

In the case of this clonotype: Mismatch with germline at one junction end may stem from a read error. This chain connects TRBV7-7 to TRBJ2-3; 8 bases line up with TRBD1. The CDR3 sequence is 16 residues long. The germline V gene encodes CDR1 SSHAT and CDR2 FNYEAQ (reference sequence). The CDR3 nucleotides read TGTGGCAGCAGCCCCTCCCCTGGGACAGGAGTAGATACGCAGTATTTT. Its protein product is CGSSPSPGTGVDTQYF.

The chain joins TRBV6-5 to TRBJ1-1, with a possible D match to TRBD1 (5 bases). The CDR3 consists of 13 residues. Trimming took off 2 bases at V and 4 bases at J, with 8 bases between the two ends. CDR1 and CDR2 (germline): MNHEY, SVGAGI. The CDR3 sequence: CASSYVGGTEAFF. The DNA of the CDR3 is TGTGCCAGCAGTTACGTGGGGGGCACTGAAGCTTTCTTT.

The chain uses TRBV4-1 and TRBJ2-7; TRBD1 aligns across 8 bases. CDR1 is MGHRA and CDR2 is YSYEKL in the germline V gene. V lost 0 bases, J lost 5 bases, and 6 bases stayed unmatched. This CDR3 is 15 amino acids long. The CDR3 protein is CASSQEHRGMNEQYF. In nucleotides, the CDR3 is TGCGCCAGCAGCCAAGAGCACAGGGGGATGAACGAGCAGTACTTC.

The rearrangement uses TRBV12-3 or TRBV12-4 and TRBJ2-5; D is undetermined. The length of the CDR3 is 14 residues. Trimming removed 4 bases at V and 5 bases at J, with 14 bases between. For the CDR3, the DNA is TGTGCCAGCAGTTCCTTGGCTGGGTCTGAGACCCAGTACTTC. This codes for CASSSLAGSETQYF.

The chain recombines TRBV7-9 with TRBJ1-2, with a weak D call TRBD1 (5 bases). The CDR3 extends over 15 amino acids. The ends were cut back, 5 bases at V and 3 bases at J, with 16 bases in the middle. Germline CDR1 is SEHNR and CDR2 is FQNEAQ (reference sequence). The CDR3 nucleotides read TGTGCCAGCAGCCTAACCGCGACGGGGGACTATGGCTACACCTTC. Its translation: CASSLTATGDYGYTF. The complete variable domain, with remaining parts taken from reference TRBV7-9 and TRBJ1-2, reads DTGVSQNPRHKITKRGQNVTFRCDPISEHNRLYWYRQTLGQGPEFLTYFQNEAQLEKSRLLSDRFSAERPKGSFSTLEIQRTEQGDSAMYLCASSLTATGDYGYTFGSGTRLTVV.

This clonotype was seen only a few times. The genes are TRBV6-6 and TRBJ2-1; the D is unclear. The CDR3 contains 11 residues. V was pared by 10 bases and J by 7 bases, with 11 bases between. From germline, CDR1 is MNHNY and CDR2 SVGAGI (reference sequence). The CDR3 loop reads CAIGVGNEQFF. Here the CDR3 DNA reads TGTGCCATCGGAGTTGGTAATGAGCAGTTCTTC.

The CDR3 here is CASAPYGGQGAVDTQYF. The CDR3, as DNA: TGTGCCAGCGCCCCCTACGGAGGACAGGGGGCTGTCGATACGCAGTATTTT. This rearrangement joins TRBV6-5 to TRBJ2-3, with TRBD1 identical over 11 bases. The CDR3 is 17 residues long. V gave up 8 bases and J gave up 6 bases; unmatched junction bases: 16. The germline gives CDR1 MNHEY, CDR2 SVGAGI.

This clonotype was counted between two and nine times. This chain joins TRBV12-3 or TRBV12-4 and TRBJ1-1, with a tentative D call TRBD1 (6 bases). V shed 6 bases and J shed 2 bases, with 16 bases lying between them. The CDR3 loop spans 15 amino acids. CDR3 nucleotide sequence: TGTGCCAGCAGCCACTACAGGGCGGGAAACACTGAAGCTTTCTTT. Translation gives CASSHYRAGNTEAFF.

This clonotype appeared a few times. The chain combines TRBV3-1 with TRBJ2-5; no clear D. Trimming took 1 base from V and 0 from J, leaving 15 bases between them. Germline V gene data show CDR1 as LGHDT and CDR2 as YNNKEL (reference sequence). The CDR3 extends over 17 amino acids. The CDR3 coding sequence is TGTGCCAGCAGCCAAGCCATAGGTTACACGGACCAAGAGACCCAGTACTTC. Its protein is CASSQAIGYTDQETQYF.